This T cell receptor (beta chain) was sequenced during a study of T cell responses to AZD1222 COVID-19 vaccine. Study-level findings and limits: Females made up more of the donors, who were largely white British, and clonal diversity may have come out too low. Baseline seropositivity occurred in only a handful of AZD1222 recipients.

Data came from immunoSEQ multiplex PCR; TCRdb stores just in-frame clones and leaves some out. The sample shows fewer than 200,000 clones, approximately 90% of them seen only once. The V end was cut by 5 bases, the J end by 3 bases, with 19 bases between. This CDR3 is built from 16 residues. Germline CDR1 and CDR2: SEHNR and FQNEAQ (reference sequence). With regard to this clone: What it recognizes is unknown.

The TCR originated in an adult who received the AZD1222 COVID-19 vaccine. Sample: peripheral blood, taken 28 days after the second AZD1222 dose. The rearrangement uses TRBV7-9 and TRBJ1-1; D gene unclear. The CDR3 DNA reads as TGTGCCAGCAGCCCCTCCCGGGGAAGCGGTGACACTGAAGCTTTCTTT. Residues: CASSPSRGSGDTEAFF.